This passage covers 8 T cell receptor beta chains from one sample sequenced in a study of cytomegalovirus exposure and HLA in healthy donors. Use of 60 Vbeta and 13 Jbeta primers characterized the PCR. Generated by immunoSEQ multiplex PCR, the TCRdb table keeps only in-frame clones and is missing some. The repertoire holds some 180,000 clones, with about four fifths as singletons. What was sequenced was PBMCs. The receptor set was obtained from a woman aged 25-40 years in good health and CMV-seronegative.

The V gene is TRBV4-2, the J gene TRBJ2-1, with TRBD2 identical over 10 bases. Germline CDR1 is LGHNA and CDR2 is YNFKEQ. This CDR3 contains 16 residues. V was clipped by 0 bases and J by 6 bases; unmatched bases: 5. CDR3 sequence: CASSQDQRGGGNEQFF. CDR3 in DNA: TGTGCCAGCAGCCAAGATCAGCGGGGGGGCGGCAATGAGCAGTTCTTC.

The genes are TRBV15 and TRBJ1-6; maybe TRBD1 (5 bases). This CDR3 has 16 amino acids. From germline, CDR1 is LNHNV and CDR2 YYDKDF (reference sequence). The germline V and J ends were trimmed by 4 bases and 0 bases, with 10 bases remaining between them. The CDR3 sequence is CATSTGKVSYNSPLHF. The CDR3 nucleotides read TGTGCCACCAGCACAGGGAAAGTCTCCTATAATTCACCCCTCCACTTT. Combining the CDR3 with reference TRBV15 and TRBJ1-6 gives the whole variable domain DAMVIQNPRYQVTQFGKPVTLSCSQTLNHNVMYWYQQKSSQAPKLLFHYYDKDFNNEADTPDNFQSRRPNTSFCFLDIRSPGLGDTAMYLCATSTGKVSYNSPLHFGNGTRLTVT.

This sequence joins TRBV30 and TRBJ2-3; D is uncertain. The V end was cut by 3 bases, the J end by 2 bases, with 15 bases between. CDR3 length: 15 residues. Germline CDR1 and CDR2: GTSNPN and SVGIG (reference sequence). This chain's CDR3 is CAWSPRNLITDTQYF. The CDR3 DNA reads as TGTGCCTGGAGCCCTAGGAACCTAATCACAGATACGCAGTATTTT.

J is TRBJ2-7 and V is TRBV29-1; 11 nucleotides match TRBD1. This CDR3 is built from 16 residues. Germline V gene sequence: CDR1 SQVTM, CDR2 ANQGSEA. Trimming took 0 bases from V and 4 from J; bases not matched to a gene: 8. CDR3 sequence reads: CSVEDLSRDRGYEQYF. The CDR3, as DNA: TGCAGCGTTGAAGATCTTAGCCGGGACAGGGGGTACGAGCAGTACTTC.

Worth noting for this clone: The identical CDR3 is also encoded by other nucleotide sequences in the sample. The chain uses TRBV30 and TRBJ1-1; weak D call: TRBD1 (5 bases). This CDR3 region has 13 residues. V lost 1 base and J lost 1, with 7 bases in between. CDR1 is GTSNPN, CDR2 SVGIG, per germline (reference sequence). This CDR3 reads CAWSGTGNTEAFF. In DNA form, the CDR3 reads TGTGCCTGGAGTGGTACAGGGAACACTGAAGCTTTCTTT.

The chain combines TRBV2 with TRBJ2-1; 12 bases are shared with TRBD2. V lost 4 bases and J lost 6; bases outside the gene matches: 7. Germline V gene sequence: CDR1 SNHLY, CDR2 FYNNEI. This CDR3 comprises 16 residues. The DNA for the CDR3 is TGTGCCAGCAGTGGGCTAGCGGGGGGGAACGGCAATGAGCAGTTCTTC. Encoded protein: CASSGLAGGNGNEQFF.

The gene calls are TRBV2 and TRBJ1-5; possible D gene TRBD1, 6 bases. The V and J ends lost 2 bases and 3 bases respectively, with 14 bases between them. Germline CDR1 and CDR2: SNHLY and FYNNEI. The CDR3 sequence is 16 residues long. As DNA, the CDR3 is TGTGCCAGCAGTGAAATAGTCAGGGGAAACAATCAGCCCCAGCATTTT. The encoded protein is CASSEIVRGNNQPQHF.

The rearrangement uses TRBV6-1 and TRBJ2-7; no reliable D call. Trimming took 6 bases from V and 2 from J, leaving 14 bases between them. The germline V gene has CDR1 MNHNS and CDR2 SASEGT. This CDR3 has 14 amino acids. The CDR3 sequence: CASSEKLFTYEQYF. CDR3 DNA: TGTGCCAGCAGCGAAAAACTGTTTACCTACGAGCAGTACTTC.